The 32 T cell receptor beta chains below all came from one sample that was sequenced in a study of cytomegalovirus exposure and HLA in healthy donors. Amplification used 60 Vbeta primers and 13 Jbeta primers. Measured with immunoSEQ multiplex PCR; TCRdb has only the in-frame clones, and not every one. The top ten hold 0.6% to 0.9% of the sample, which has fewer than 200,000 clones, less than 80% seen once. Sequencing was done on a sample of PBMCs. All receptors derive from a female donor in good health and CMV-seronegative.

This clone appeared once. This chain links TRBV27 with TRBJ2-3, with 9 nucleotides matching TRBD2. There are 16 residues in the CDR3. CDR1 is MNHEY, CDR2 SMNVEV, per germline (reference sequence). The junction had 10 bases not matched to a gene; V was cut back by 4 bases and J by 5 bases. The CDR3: CASSSPPGLALDTQYF. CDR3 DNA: TGTGCCAGCAGTTCCCCCCCGGGACTAGCTTTAGATACGCAGTATTTT.

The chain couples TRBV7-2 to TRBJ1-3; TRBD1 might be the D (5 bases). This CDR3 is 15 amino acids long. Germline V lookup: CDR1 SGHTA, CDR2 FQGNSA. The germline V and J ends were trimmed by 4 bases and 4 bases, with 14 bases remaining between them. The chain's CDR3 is CASSSPSGIGNTIYF. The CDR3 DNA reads TGTGCCAGCAGCTCCCCGTCAGGGATCGGAAACACCATATATTTT.

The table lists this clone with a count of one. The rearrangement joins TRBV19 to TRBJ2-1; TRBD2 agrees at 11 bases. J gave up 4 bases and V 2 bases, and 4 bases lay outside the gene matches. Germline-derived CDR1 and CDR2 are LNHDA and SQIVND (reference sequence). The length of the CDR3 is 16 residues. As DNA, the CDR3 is TGTGCCAGTAGTATAACGCTAGCGGGGGGATACAATGAGCAGTTCTTC. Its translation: CASSITLAGGYNEQFF.

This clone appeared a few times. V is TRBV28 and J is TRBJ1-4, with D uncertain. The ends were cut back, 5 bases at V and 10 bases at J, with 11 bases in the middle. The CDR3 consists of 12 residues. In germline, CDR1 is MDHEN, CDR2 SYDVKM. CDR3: CASSPRRGKLFF. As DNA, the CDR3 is TGTGCCAGCAGTCCCCGCCGGGGAAAACTGTTTTTT.

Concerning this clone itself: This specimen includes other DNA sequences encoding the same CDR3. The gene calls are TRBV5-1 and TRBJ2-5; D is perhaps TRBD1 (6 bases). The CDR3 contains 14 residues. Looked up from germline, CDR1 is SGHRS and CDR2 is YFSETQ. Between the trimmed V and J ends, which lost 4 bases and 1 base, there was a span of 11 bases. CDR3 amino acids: CASSPGTSQETQYF. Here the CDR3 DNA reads TGCGCCAGCAGCCCGGGGACATCCCAAGAGACCCAGTACTTC.

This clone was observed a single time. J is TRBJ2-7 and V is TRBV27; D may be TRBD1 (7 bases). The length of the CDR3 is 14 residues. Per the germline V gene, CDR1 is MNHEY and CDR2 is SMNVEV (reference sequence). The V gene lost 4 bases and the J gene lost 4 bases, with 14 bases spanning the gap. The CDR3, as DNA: TGTGCCAGCAGTTCGGGCAGGGGGGAATACGAGCAGTACTTC. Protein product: CASSSGRGEYEQYF.

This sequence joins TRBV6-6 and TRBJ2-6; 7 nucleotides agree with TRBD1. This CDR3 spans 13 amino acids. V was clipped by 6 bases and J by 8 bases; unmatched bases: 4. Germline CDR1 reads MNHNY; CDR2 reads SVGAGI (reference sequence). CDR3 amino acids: CASSSGGTNVLTF. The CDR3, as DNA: TGTGCCAGCAGCTCAGGGGGTACCAACGTCCTGACTTTC.

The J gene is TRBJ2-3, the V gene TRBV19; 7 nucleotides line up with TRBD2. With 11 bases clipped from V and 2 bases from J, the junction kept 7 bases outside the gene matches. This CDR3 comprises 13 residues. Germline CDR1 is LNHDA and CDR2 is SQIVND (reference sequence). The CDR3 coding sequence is TGTGCCTCCTCGGGACTAAACACAGATACGCAGTATTTT. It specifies CASSGLNTDTQYF.

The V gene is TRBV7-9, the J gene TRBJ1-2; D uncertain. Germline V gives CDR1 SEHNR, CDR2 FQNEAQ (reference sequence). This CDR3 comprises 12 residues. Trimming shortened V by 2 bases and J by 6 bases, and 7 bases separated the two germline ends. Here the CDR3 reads CASSLYSDGYTF. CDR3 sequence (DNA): TGTGCCAGCAGCTTATACAGTGATGGCTACACCTTC.

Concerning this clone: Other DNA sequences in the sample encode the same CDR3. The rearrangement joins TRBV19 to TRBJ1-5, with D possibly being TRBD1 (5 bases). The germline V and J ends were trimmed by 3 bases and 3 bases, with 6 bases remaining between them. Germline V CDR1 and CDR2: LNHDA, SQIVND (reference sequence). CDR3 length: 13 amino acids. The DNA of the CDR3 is TGTGCCAGTAGTATCAGGGTCAATCAGCCCCAGCATTTT. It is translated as CASSIRVNQPQHF.

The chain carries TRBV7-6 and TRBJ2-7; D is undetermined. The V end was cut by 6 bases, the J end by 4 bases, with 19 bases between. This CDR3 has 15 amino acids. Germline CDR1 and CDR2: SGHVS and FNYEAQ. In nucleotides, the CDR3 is TGTGCCAGCAGTGAACGTGGGCAGGCATATTACGAGCAGTACTTC. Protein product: CASSERGQAYYEQYF.

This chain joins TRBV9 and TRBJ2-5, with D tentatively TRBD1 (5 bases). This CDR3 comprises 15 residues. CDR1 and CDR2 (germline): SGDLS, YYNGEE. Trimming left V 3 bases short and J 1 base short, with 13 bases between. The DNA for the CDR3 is TGTGCCAGCAGCGCACCAGGGATAGGCCAAGAGACCCAGTACTTC. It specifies CASSAPGIGQETQYF.

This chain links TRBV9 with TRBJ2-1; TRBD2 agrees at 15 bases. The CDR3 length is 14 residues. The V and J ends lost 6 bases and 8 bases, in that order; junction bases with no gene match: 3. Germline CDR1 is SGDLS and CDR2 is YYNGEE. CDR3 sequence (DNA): TGTGCCAGCAATGGACTAGCGGGAGGGGATGAGCAGTTCTTC. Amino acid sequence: CASNGLAGGDEQFF.

The CDR3 bases are TGTGCCAGCAGTTTTAGGGGCACTGAAGCTTTCTTT. Translation: CASSFRGTEAFF. This rearrangement joins TRBV28 to TRBJ1-1; weak D call: TRBD1 (5 bases). Germline V lookup: CDR1 MDHEN, CDR2 SYDVKM. V lost 3 bases, J lost 4 bases, and 6 bases lay in between. The CDR3 contains 12 residues.

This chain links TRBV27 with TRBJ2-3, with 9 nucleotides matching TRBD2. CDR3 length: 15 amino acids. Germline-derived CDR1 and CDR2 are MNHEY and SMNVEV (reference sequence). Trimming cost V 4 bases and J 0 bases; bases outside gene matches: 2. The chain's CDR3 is CASSSGLASTDTQYF. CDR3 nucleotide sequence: TGTGCCAGCAGTTCGGGACTAGCTAGCACAGATACGCAGTATTTT.

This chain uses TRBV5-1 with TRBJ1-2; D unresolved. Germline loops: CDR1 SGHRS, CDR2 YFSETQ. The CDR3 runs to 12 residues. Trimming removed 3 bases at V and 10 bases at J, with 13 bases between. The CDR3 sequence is CASSSQAGVYTF. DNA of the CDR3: TGCGCCAGCAGCTCCCAGGCTGGTGTCTACACCTTC.

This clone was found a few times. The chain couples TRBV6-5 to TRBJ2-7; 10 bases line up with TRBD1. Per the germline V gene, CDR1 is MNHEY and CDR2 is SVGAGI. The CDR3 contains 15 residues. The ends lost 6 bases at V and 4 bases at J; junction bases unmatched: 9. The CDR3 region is CASSLTGGKGYEQYF. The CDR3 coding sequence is TGTGCCAGCAGCCTGACAGGGGGCAAGGGTTACGAGCAGTACTTC.

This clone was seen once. The CDR3 loop is CASSVGPPGAKNIQYF. The CDR3 nucleotides read TGTGCCAGCAGCGTCGGTCCCCCCGGAGCCAAAAACATTCAGTACTTC. The chain employs TRBV7-2 and TRBJ2-4; the D is unclear. The CDR3 totals 16 residues. The germline CDR1 and CDR2 sequences are SGHTA and FQGNSA. V shed 5 bases and J shed 0 bases, with 14 bases lying between them.

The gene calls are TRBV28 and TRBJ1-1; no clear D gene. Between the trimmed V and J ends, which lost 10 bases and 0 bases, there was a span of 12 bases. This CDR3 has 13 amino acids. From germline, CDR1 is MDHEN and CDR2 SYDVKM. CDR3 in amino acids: CATGISMNTEAFF. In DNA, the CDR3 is TGTGCCACGGGGATAAGCATGAACACTGAAGCTTTCTTT.

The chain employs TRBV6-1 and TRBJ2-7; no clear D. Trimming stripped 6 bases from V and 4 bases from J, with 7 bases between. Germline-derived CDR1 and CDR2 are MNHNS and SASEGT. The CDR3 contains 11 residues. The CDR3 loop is CASSLEYEQYF. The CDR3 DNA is TGTGCCAGCAGCCTTGAGTACGAGCAGTACTTC.

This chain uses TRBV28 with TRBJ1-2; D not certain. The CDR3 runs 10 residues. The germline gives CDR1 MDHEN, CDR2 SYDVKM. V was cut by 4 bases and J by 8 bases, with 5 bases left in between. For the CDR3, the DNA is TGTGCCAGCAGTTCCCCAGGCTACACCTTC. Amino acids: CASSSPGYTF.

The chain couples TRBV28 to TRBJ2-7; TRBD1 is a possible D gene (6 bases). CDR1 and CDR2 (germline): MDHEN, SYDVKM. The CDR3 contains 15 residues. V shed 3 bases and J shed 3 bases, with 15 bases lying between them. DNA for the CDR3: TGTGCCAGCAGTTTCAATTGGGGGCTACACTACGAGCAGTACTTC. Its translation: CASSFNWGLHYEQYF.

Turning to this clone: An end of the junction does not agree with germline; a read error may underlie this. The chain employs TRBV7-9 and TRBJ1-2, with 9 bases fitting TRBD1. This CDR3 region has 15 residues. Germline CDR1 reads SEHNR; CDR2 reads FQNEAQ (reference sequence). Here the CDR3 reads CSSSPTGGAGYGYTF. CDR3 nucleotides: TGTTCCAGCAGCCCAACAGGGGGCGCAGGGTATGGCTACACCTTC.

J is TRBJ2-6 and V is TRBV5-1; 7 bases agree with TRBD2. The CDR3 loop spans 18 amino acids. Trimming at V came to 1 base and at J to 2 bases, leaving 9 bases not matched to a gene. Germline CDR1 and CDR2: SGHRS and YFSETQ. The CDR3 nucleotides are TGCGCCAGCAGCTTGAATCCTTCCGGGGGGACTGGGGCCAACGTCCTGACTTTC. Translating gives CASSLNPSGGTGANVLTF.

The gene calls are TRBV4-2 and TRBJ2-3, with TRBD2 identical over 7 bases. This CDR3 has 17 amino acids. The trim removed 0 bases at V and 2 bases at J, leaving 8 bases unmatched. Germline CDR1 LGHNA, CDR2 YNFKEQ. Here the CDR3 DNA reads TGTGCCAGCAGCCAAGAGTCCCCGCTAGCGGTCACAGATACGCAGTATTTT. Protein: CASSQESPLAVTDTQYF.

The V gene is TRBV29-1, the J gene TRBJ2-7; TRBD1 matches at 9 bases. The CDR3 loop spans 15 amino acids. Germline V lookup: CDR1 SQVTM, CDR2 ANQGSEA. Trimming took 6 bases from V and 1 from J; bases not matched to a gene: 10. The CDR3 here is CSVSGQGGMSYEQYF. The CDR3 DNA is TGCAGCGTATCGGGACAGGGAGGTATGTCCTACGAGCAGTACTTC.

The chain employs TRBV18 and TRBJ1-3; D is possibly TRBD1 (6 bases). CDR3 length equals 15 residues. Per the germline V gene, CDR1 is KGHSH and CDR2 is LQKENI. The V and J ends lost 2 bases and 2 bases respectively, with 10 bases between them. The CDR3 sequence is CASSPTGTTGNTIYF. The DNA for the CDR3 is TGTGCCAGCTCACCAACCGGGACAACTGGAAACACCATATATTTT.

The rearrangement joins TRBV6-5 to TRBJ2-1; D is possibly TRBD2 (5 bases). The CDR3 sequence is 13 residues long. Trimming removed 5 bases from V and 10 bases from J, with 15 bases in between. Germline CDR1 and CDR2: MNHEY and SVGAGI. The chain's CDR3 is CASSPSDGGEQFF. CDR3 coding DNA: TGTGCCAGCAGTCCCTCCGACGGCGGGGAGCAGTTCTTC.

The chain's CDR3 is CASSQDLAGGQETQYF. The CDR3 region has the DNA TGTGCCAGCAGCCAAGATCTAGCGGGGGGGCAAGAGACCCAGTACTTC. The chain links TRBV4-2 to TRBJ2-5; 12 nucleotides align to TRBD2. V lost 0 bases to trimming and J lost 2 bases; unmatched junction nucleotides: 1. The CDR3 totals 16 residues. Germline CDR1 reads LGHNA; CDR2 reads YNFKEQ.

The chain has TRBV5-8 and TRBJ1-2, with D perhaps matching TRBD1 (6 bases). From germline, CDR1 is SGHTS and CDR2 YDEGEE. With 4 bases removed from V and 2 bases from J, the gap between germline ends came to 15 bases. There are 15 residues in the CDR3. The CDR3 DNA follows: TGTGCCAGCAGCCCCCGCACAGGGCAGAACTATGGCTACACCTTC. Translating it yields CASSPRTGQNYGYTF.

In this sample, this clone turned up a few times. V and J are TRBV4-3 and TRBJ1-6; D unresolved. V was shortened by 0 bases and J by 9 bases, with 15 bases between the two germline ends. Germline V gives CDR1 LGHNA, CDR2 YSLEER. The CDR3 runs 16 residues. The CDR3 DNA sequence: TGCGCCAGCAGCCAAGATCTCGGGGTAGTACGTTCACCCCTCCACTTT. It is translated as CASSQDLGVVRSPLHF.

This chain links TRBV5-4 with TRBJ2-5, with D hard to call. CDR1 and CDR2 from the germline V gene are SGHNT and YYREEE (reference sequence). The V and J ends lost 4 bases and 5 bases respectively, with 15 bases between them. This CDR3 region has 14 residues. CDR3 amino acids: CASSRAPIRETQYF. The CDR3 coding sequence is TGTGCCAGCAGCCGAGCCCCGATTCGGGAGACCCAGTACTTC.